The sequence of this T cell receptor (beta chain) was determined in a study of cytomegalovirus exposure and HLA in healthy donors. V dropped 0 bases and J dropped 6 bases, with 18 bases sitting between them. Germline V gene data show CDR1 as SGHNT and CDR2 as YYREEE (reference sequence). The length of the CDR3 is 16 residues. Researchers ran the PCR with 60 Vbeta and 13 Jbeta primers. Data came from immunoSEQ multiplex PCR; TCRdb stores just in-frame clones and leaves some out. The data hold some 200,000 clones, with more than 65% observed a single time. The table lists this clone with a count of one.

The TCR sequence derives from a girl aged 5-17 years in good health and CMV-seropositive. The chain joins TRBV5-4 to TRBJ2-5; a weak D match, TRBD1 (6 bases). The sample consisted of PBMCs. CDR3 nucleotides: TGTGCCAGCAGCTTGGTCGGGCAGGGGTTGGAGAAGACCCAGTACTTC. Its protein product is CASSLVGQGLEKTQYF.